Reported below is one T cell receptor (beta chain). Antigen unknown. Study donors comprised healthy, HIV-negative adults devoid of recent acute infection or vaccination. This sample was included in a study of shared clonotypes between healthy human individuals. Study-wide results and limits: Rarefaction demonstrated incomplete sorted-subset sequencing despite large depth.

Germline V lookup: CDR1 LNHDA, CDR2 SQIVND (reference sequence). The junction had 9 bases not matched to a gene; V was cut back by 4 bases and J by 3 bases. This CDR3 is 16 amino acids long. Profiled with immunoSEQ multiplex PCR; TCRdb holds only in-frame clones, not every one. This sample has fewer than 3 million clones, with 80% to 95% found just once. This clonotype originated in a man aged 18-30 years in good health. Some clones in this sample may be carry-over from other donors' samples. The gene calls are TRBV19 and TRBJ2-7; 10 bases are shared with TRBD2. The sequencing sample was made of naive CD4+ T cells from PBMCs. Specified subset: CD45RA+ positively selected. The DNA of the CDR3 is TGTGCCAGTAGTACCCAACCAGCGGGAGGGGTCTACGAGCAGTACTTC. Protein product: CASSTQPAGGVYEQYF.